This T cell receptor (beta chain) was sequenced during a study of chemoradiotherapy in HPV16-positive cancers. V shed 1 base and J shed 3 bases, with 10 bases lying between them. The length of the CDR3 is 14 residues. The V gene's germline CDR1 is LGHNA and CDR2 YNFKEQ. Profiled with immunoSEQ multiplex PCR; TCRdb holds only in-frame clones, not every one. The sample yields approximately 7,000 clones, around nine tenths seen once. The sample consisted of tumor tissue, taken from a patient who underwent chemoradiotherapy. The rearrangement uses TRBV4-2 and TRBJ2-7; D call uncertain. The origin of this receptor is a human donor with HPV-associated anogenital cancer. The CDR3 DNA is TGTGCCAGCAGCCAAGGGGAAGCGTTCTACGAGCAGTACTTC. Its protein is CASSQGEAFYEQYF.